This T cell receptor (beta chain) was profiled in a study of technical replicates of blood from a handful of donors. The repertoire was sequenced with immunoSEQ multiplex PCR; TCRdb's copy has only in-frame clones and lacks some. In the table there are some 74,000 clones, roughly 92% of which are singletons. CDR3 length: 16 amino acids. CDR1 is SGHNT, CDR2 YENEEA, per germline. V lost 5 bases, J lost 0 bases, and 7 bases stayed unmatched. The TCR sequence derives from a human donor in good health. The sample consisted of T cells isolated from PBMCs. V usage is TRBV11-3 and J usage is TRBJ2-1, with 7 bases that match TRBD2. CDR3 amino acids: CASSTRLASSYNEQFF. Written as DNA, the CDR3 is TGTGCCAGCAGCACAAGACTAGCCAGCTCCTACAATGAGCAGTTCTTC.